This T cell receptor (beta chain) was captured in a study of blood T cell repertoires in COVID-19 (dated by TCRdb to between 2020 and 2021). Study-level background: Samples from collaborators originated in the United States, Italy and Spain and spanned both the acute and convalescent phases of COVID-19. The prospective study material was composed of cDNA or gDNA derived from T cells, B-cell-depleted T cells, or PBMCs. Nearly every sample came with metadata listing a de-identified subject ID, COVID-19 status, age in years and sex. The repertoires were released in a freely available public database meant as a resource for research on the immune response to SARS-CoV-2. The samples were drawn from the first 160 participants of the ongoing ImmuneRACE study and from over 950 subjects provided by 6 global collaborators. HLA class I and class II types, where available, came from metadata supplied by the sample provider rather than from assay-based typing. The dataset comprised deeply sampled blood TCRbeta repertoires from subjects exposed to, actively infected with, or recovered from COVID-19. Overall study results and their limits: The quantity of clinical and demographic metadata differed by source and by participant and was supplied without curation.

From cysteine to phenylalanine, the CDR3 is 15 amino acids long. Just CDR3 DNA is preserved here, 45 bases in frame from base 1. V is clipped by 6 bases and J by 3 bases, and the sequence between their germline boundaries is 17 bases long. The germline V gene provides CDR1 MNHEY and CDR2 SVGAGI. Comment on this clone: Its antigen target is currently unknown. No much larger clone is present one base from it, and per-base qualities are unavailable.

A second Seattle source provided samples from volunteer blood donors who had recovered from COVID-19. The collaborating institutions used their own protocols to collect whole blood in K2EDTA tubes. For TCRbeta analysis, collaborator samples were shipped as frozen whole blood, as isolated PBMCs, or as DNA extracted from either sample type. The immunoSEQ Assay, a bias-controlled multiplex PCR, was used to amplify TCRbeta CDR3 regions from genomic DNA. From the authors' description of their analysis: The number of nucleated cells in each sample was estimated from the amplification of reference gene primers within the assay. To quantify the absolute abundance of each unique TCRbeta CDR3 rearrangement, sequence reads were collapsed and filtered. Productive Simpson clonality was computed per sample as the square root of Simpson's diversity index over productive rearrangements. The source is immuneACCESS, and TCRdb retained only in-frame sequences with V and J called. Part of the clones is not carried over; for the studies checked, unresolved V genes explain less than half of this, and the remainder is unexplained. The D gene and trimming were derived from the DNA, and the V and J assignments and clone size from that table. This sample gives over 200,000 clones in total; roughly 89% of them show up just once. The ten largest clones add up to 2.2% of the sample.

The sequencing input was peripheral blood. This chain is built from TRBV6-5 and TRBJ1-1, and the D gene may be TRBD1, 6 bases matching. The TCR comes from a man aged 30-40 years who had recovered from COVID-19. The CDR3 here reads CASRLWQGSDTEAFF. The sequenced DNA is TGTGCCAGCAGGCTGTGGCAGGGGAGCGACACTGAAGCTTTCTTT.